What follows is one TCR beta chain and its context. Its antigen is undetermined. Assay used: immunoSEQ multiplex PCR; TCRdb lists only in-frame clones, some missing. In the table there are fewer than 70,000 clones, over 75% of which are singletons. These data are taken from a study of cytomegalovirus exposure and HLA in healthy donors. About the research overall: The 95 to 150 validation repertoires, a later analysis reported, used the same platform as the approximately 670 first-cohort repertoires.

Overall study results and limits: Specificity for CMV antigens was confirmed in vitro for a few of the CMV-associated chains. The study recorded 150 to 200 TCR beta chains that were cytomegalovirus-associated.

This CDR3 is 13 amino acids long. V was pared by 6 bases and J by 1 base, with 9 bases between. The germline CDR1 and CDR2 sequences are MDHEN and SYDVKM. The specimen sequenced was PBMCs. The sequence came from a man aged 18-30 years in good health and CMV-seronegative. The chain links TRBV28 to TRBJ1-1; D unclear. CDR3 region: CASREETNTEAFF. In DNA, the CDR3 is TGTGCCAGCAGAGAGGAGACGAACACTGAAGCTTTCTTT.